Presented here are 20 T cell receptor beta chains from one specimen sequenced in a study of shared clonotypes between healthy human individuals. Libraries were prepared by immunoSEQ multiplex PCR; TCRdb keeps only in-frame clonotypes and omits some of them. This table holds under 550,000 clones, 90% to 97% found once. The specimen was naive CD4+ T cells sorted from blood. Subset reported: CD45RA+ positively selected. These TCRs come from a woman aged 25 to 39 in good health.

The chain couples TRBV19 to TRBJ1-5, with D tentatively TRBD1 (5 bases). The germline V and J ends were trimmed by 1 base and 7 bases, with 11 bases remaining between them. There are 14 residues in the CDR3. Germline CDR1 is LNHDA and CDR2 is SQIVND (reference sequence). The CDR3 bases are TGTGCCAGTAGTATAGGGGGGGTGGACCAGCCCCAGCATTTT. This gives the protein CASSIGGVDQPQHF. Together with reference TRBV19 and TRBJ1-5, the CDR3 gives the full variable domain: DGGITQSPKYLFRKEGQNVTLSCEQNLNHDAMYWYRQDPGQGLRLIYYSQIVNDFQKGDIAEGYSVSREKKESFPLTVTSAQKNPTAFYLCASSIGGVDQPQHFGDGTRLSIL.

This rearrangement joins TRBV19 to TRBJ1-5, with unresolved D. Deletions cut 3 bases from V and 0 bases from J, with 6 bases between. This CDR3 has 14 amino acids. The V gene's germline CDR1 is LNHDA and CDR2 SQIVND (reference sequence). CDR3 amino acids: CASSIHDSNQPQHF. CDR3 DNA: TGTGCCAGTAGTATCCACGATAGCAATCAGCCCCAGCATTTT. The full variable domain, with the rest looked up from reference TRBV19 and TRBJ1-5, is DGGITQSPKYLFRKEGQNVTLSCEQNLNHDAMYWYRQDPGQGLRLIYYSQIVNDFQKGDIAEGYSVSREKKESFPLTVTSAQKNPTAFYLCASSIHDSNQPQHFGDGTRLSIL.

The gene calls are TRBV28 and TRBJ1-3; tentatively, D is TRBD1 (5 bases). Germline V lookup: CDR1 MDHEN, CDR2 SYDVKM. The CDR3 is 14 residues long. V lost 8 bases and J lost 4, with 15 bases in between. CDR3 in DNA: TGTGCCAGCGATAGGGCGGGGCGCGGAAACACCATATATTTT. This codes for CASDRAGRGNTIYF.

The chain combines TRBV27 with TRBJ1-4; D is perhaps TRBD1 (5 bases). From germline, CDR1 is MNHEY and CDR2 SMNVEV (reference sequence). V gave up 2 bases and J gave up 7 bases, with 14 bases separating them. This CDR3 contains 15 residues. In DNA form, the CDR3 reads TGTGCCAGCAGTTTAGTGGGGGAGGATGCTGAAAAACTGTTTTTT. The encoded protein is CASSLVGEDAEKLFF.

The chain carries TRBV28 and TRBJ1-2, with D uncertain. Deletions cut 3 bases from V and 7 bases from J, with 9 bases between. CDR1 and CDR2 from the germline V gene are MDHEN and SYDVKM. This CDR3 region has 12 residues. CDR3 sequence reads: CASSFLGFGYTF. The DNA of the CDR3 is TGTGCCAGCAGTTTCCTGGGGTTTGGCTACACCTTC.

The chain has TRBV5-8 and TRBJ2-7; D gene uncertain. CDR1 and CDR2 from the germline V gene are SGHTS and YDEGEE. The V and J ends lost 2 bases and 6 bases respectively, with 9 bases between them. This CDR3 contains 12 residues. CDR3: CASSFLLGEQYF. For the CDR3, the DNA is TGTGCCAGCAGCTTTCTCCTGGGCGAGCAGTACTTC.

The chain has TRBV11-3 and TRBJ1-2; D may be TRBD1 (5 bases). V lost 8 bases to trimming and J lost 2 bases, with 18 bases between them. The CDR3 is made up of 15 amino acids. The germline V gene has CDR1 SGHNT and CDR2 YENEEA. The CDR3 region is CASVPQSRVNYGYTF. DNA for the CDR3: TGTGCCAGCGTTCCCCAATCCAGGGTGAACTATGGCTACACCTTC.

The V gene is TRBV18, the J gene TRBJ2-2; D call uncertain. This CDR3 comprises 15 residues. The germline V gene has CDR1 KGHSH and CDR2 LQKENI. The V and J ends lost 8 bases and 0 bases respectively, with 13 bases between them. For the CDR3, the DNA is TGTGCCAGCGCGAAGGATTACGCGAACACCGGGGAGCTGTTTTTT. As protein: CASAKDYANTGELFF.

The chain employs TRBV4-1 and TRBJ1-1; 7 bases match TRBD1. The V and J ends lost 0 bases and 5 bases, in that order; junction bases with no gene match: 3. Germline assignment: CDR1 MGHRA and CDR2 YSYEKL. CDR3 size: 14 residues. CDR3 sequence: CASSQDYRGTEAFF. CDR3 DNA sequence: TGCGCCAGCAGCCAAGACTACAGGGGAACTGAAGCTTTCTTT.

The chain combines TRBV28 with TRBJ2-5; D gene uncertain. V gave up 6 bases and J gave up 3 bases, with 8 bases separating them. CDR3 length: 12 residues. The germline V gene has CDR1 MDHEN and CDR2 SYDVKM. The CDR3 sequence is CASRTVKETQYF. Written as DNA, the CDR3 is TGTGCCAGCAGGACGGTAAAAGAGACCCAGTACTTC.

V and J are TRBV5-1 and TRBJ2-7; tentative D call: TRBD2 (6 bases). CDR3 length: 14 residues. Trimming took off 0 bases at V and 6 bases at J, with 13 bases between the two ends. The germline gives CDR1 SGHRS, CDR2 YFSETQ. The CDR3 DNA is TGCGCCAGCAGCTTGGGGCGGGATCCCCTCGAGCAGTACTTC. It encodes CASSLGRDPLEQYF.

V usage is TRBV5-4 and J usage is TRBJ1-4, with D possibly being TRBD1 (5 bases). Trimming shortened V by 0 bases and J by 8 bases, and 17 bases separated the two germline ends. This CDR3 region has 16 residues. Germline CDR1 SGHNT, CDR2 YYREEE (reference sequence). The CDR3 nucleotides are TGTGCCAGCAGCTTGGATGACAGTGCCCTGGGAGAAAAACTGTTTTTT. Its protein product is CASSLDDSALGEKLFF.

V usage is TRBV11-2 and J usage is TRBJ2-2; 12 bases match TRBD2. The CDR3 loop spans 16 amino acids. The V gene's germline CDR1 is SGHAT and CDR2 FQNNGV. V dropped 3 bases and J dropped 5; count of bases not matched to a gene: 4. In DNA, the CDR3 is TGTGCCAGCAGCTTGAGACTAGCGGGAGTTACCGGGGAGCTGTTTTTT. Translated: CASSLRLAGVTGELFF. The complete variable domain, with remaining parts taken from reference TRBV11-2 and TRBJ2-2, reads EAGVAQSPRYKIIEKRQSVAFWCNPISGHATLYWYQQILGQGPKLLIQFQNNGVVDDSQLPKDRFSAERLKGVDSTLKIQPAKLEDSAVYLCASSLRLAGVTGELFFGEGSRLTVL.

This clone was detected only a few times. The gene calls are TRBV2 and TRBJ1-5; D perhaps matches TRBD1 (6 bases). The CDR3 is 16 amino acids. V was clipped by 1 base and J by 1 base, with 11 bases between them. Germline CDR1 and CDR2: SNHLY and FYNNEI. The CDR3 region is CASSEVPGVSNQPQHF. The CDR3 DNA reads as TGTGCCAGCAGTGAAGTCCCAGGGGTAAGCAATCAGCCCCAGCATTTT.

This rearrangement joins TRBV5-1 to TRBJ1-2; possibly TRBD1 for D (6 bases). The CDR3 runs 15 residues. V lost 3 bases and J lost 2, with 14 bases in between. The germline gives CDR1 SGHRS, CDR2 YFSETQ. The CDR3: CASSSQGPGNYGYTF. DNA for the CDR3: TGCGCCAGCAGCTCTCAGGGGCCAGGGAACTATGGCTACACCTTC.

V usage is TRBV15 and J usage is TRBJ1-2; D is uncertain. V was clipped by 1 base and J by 4 bases, with 10 bases between them. This CDR3 has 14 amino acids. Germline V gives CDR1 LNHNV, CDR2 YYDKDF (reference sequence). The chain's CDR3 is CATSRAATSYGYTF. The CDR3 DNA sequence: TGTGCCACCAGCAGAGCAGCAACCTCCTATGGCTACACCTTC.

This sequence joins TRBV6-6 and TRBJ1-5, with a weak D call TRBD1 (5 bases). The germline V gene has CDR1 MNHNY and CDR2 SVGAGI (reference sequence). The CDR3 consists of 15 residues. With 5 bases removed from V and 3 bases from J, the gap between germline ends came to 14 bases. The CDR3 here is CASSKTDRYNQPQHF. Here the CDR3 DNA reads TGTGCCAGCAGTAAGACAGACAGATACAATCAGCCCCAGCATTTT.

In the case of this clone: In the same sample, other DNA sequences code for this CDR3. The V call is TRBV4-1, the J call TRBJ2-4; TRBD2 matches at 13 bases. The V gene's germline CDR1 is MGHRA and CDR2 YSYEKL. CDR3 length: 18 amino acids. The trim removed 1 base at V and 0 bases at J, leaving 3 bases unmatched. The CDR3 spells CASSQGLAGGLAKNIQYF. The CDR3 coding sequence is TGCGCCAGCAGCCAAGGACTAGCGGGAGGTCTAGCCAAAAACATTCAGTACTTC.

The V gene is TRBV10-2, the J gene TRBJ2-5, with a tentative D call TRBD2 (5 bases). Deletions cut 3 bases from V and 5 bases from J, with 13 bases between. The germline V gene has CDR1 WSHSY and CDR2 SAAADI. The length of the CDR3 is 14 residues. Written as DNA, the CDR3 is TGCGCCAGCAGTGATGACTCTAGCCTGGAGACCCAGTACTTC. It translates to CASSDDSSLETQYF.

The chain has TRBV5-1 and TRBJ2-7, with D tentatively TRBD1 or TRBD2 (6 bases each). This CDR3 has 15 amino acids. Germline CDR1 is SGHRS and CDR2 is YFSETQ. V was cut by 0 bases and J by 0 bases, with 10 bases left in between. The CDR3 DNA reads as TGCGCCAGCAGCTTGGGACTAGGGGGCTCCTACGAGCAGTACTTC. Its translation: CASSLGLGGSYEQYF.